Shown below are 3 T cell receptor beta chains from a single sample sequenced in a study of blood T cells in healthy people across ages. It was with a sample-barcoded 5' primer and a J-beta primer mix that a second PCR of roughly 6 to 12 cycles was run. In TCRdb, the 5' RACE reads were re-called with MiXCR into one record per CDR3 protein. In the table there are about 800,000 distinct CDR3 sequences, around 45% of which are singletons. The sample was blood. Receptors originate from a man older than 75 in good health.

The chain recombines TRBV6-1 with TRBJ1-5; D is perhaps TRBD1 (6 bases). The CDR3 sequence is 13 residues long. CDR1 is MNHNS, CDR2 SASEGT, per germline. The ends were cut back, 5 bases at V and 3 bases at J, with 8 bases in the middle. CDR3 DNA: TGTGCCAGCAGTACAGGGTACAATCAGCCCCAGCATTTT. This gives the protein CASSTGYNQPQHF.

The chain recombines TRBV10-3 with TRBJ1-1; 9 bases are a match to TRBD1. Germline V lookup: CDR1 ENHRY, CDR2 SYGVKD. CDR3 length: 14 amino acids. The V gene end was trimmed by 10 bases and the J gene end by 10 bases; junction bases not matched to a gene: 16. The CDR3 sequence is CATNWDRESVGAFF. The DNA of the CDR3 is TGTGCCACCAACTGGGACAGGGAAAGTGTTGGAGCTTTCTTT.

The V call is TRBV7-3, the J call TRBJ2-5; no clear D gene. CDR1 SGHTA and CDR2 FQGTGA come from the germline V gene. V lost 5 bases and J 3 bases, leaving 10 bases between the germline ends. The CDR3 extends over 13 amino acids. The CDR3 protein is CASSVQVKETQYF. The DNA for the CDR3 is TGTGCCAGCAGCGTACAAGTGAAAGAGACCCAGTACTTC.